The rows below give T cell receptor beta chains drawn from one sample of a study of blood T cell repertoires in COVID-19. The data were produced by immunoSEQ multiplex PCR, yet TCRdb's version contains in-frame clones alone and is incomplete. The sample lists 45,000 to 70,000 clones; 89% were seen once. The sequenced sample consisted of peripheral blood. Source of these receptors: a woman aged 55-70 years with active COVID-19. The CDR3 runs from the conserved cysteine through the conserved F or W. D genes are given only for firm matches. For some rows the clone size is stated as once, few or many, or as a class when expanded; others skip it.

cdr3_length: 15
v_call: TRBV10-2
d_call: TRBD2
clone_size: NA
j_call: TRBJ2-3
cdr3_aa: CASSEALAGVDTQYF
cdr3_nt: TGCGCCAGCAGTGAGGCACTAGCGGGGGTTGATACGCAGTATTTT

cdr3_length: 11
v_call: TRBV20-1
d_call: NA
clone_size: NA
j_call: TRBJ2-7
cdr3_aa: CSARRNYEQYF
cdr3_nt: TGCAGTGCTAGGAGAAACTACGAGCAGTACTTC

cdr3_length: 16
v_call: TRBV6-2/TRBV6-3
d_call: NA
clone_size: NA
j_call: TRBJ1-2
cdr3_aa: CASSSGGSQGIYGYTF
cdr3_nt: TGTGCCAGCAGTTCGGGGGGCAGTCAGGGAATCTATGGCTACACCTTC

cdr3_length: 17
v_call: TRBV7-2
d_call: TRBD2
clone_size: NA
j_call: TRBJ2-5
cdr3_aa: CASSLTPDGGARETQYF
cdr3_nt: TGTGCCAGCAGCCTCACCCCAGACGGGGGGGCCCGCGAGACCCAGTACTTC

cdr3_length: 14
v_call: TRBV6-5
d_call: NA
clone_size: NA
j_call: TRBJ2-5
cdr3_aa: CASRRLRESETQYF
cdr3_nt: TGTGCCAGCAGGCGACTCAGGGAATCAGAGACCCAGTACTTC

cdr3_length: 14
v_call: TRBV7-9
d_call: TRBD1
clone_size: NA
j_call: TRBJ2-1
cdr3_aa: CASSPDRGHNEQFF
cdr3_nt: TGTGCCAGCAGCCCGGACAGGGGCCACAATGAGCAGTTCTTC

cdr3_length: 13
v_call: TRBV5-1
d_call: NA
clone_size: NA
j_call: TRBJ1-2
cdr3_aa: CASSSGIINGYTF
cdr3_nt: TGCGCCAGCAGCTCAGGGATTATTAATGGCTACACCTTC

cdr3_length: 16
v_call: TRBV5-1
d_call: TRBD2
clone_size: NA
j_call: TRBJ2-3
cdr3_aa: CASSLGLAGTSDTQYF
cdr3_nt: TGCGCCAGCAGCTTGGGGCTAGCGGGAACCTCAGATACGCAGTATTTT

cdr3_length: 15
v_call: TRBV9
d_call: TRBD1
clone_size: NA
j_call: TRBJ2-1
cdr3_aa: CASSVGGTGPSEQFF
cdr3_nt: TGTGCCAGCAGCGTAGGAGGGACAGGGCCCAGTGAGCAGTTCTTC

cdr3_length: 16
v_call: TRBV5-1
d_call: NA
clone_size: NA
j_call: TRBJ1-1
cdr3_aa: CASSRGRDTKNTEAFF
cdr3_nt: TGCGCCAGCAGCCGCGGGCGAGACACAAAGAACACTGAAGCTTTCTTT

cdr3_length: 12
v_call: TRBV6-5
d_call: NA
clone_size: NA
j_call: TRBJ2-5
cdr3_aa: CASSREKETQYF
cdr3_nt: TGTGCCAGCAGCCGTGAGAAAGAGACCCAGTACTTC

cdr3_length: 15
v_call: TRBV30
d_call: NA
clone_size: NA
j_call: TRBJ1-2
cdr3_aa: CAWSVWADKLSGYTF
cdr3_nt: TGTGCCTGGAGTGTATGGGCCGACAAGCTGAGTGGCTACACCTTC

cdr3_length: 14
v_call: TRBV12-5
d_call: TRBD1
clone_size: NA
j_call: TRBJ1-4
cdr3_aa: CASGPTGGVEKLFF
cdr3_nt: TGTGCTAGTGGCCCGACAGGGGGGGTTGAAAAACTGTTTTTT

cdr3_length: 14
v_call: TRBV19
d_call: NA
clone_size: NA
j_call: TRBJ1-1
cdr3_aa: CATLTSGGPPEAFF
cdr3_nt: TGTGCCACCCTCACTTCCGGGGGGCCCCCTGAAGCTTTCTTT

cdr3_length: 16
v_call: TRBV18
d_call: NA
clone_size: NA
j_call: TRBJ2-6
cdr3_aa: CASSPAGAAGANVLTF
cdr3_nt: TGTGCCAGCTCACCAGCAGGGGCGGCTGGGGCCAACGTCCTGACTTTC

cdr3_length: 16
v_call: TRBV25-1
d_call: TRBD1
clone_size: NA
j_call: TRBJ1-4
cdr3_aa: CASVSGTGRDWEKLFF
cdr3_nt: TGTGCCAGCGTCTCCGGGACAGGGAGAGACTGGGAAAAACTGTTTTTT

cdr3_length: 16
v_call: TRBV11-2
d_call: TRBD1
clone_size: NA
j_call: TRBJ1-1
cdr3_aa: CASSEAGQGASTEAFF
cdr3_nt: TGTGCCAGCAGCGAAGCGGGACAGGGGGCGAGCACTGAAGCTTTCTTT

cdr3_length: 15
v_call: TRBV3-1/TRBV3-2
d_call: NA
clone_size: NA
j_call: TRBJ1-4
cdr3_aa: CASSQRQGSNEKLFF
cdr3_nt: TGTGCCAGCAGCCAACGGCAGGGAAGTAATGAAAAACTGTTTTTT

cdr3_length: 16
v_call: TRBV4-1
d_call: NA
clone_size: NA
j_call: TRBJ2-1
cdr3_aa: CASSPERRRNYNEQFF
cdr3_nt: TGCGCCAGCAGCCCCGAGCGGAGGCGGAATTACAATGAGCAGTTCTTC

cdr3_length: 15
v_call: TRBV3-1/TRBV3-2
d_call: TRBD1
clone_size: NA
j_call: TRBJ1-1
cdr3_aa: CASSQARDRNTEAFF
cdr3_nt: TGTGCCAGCAGCCAAGCCAGGGACAGGAACACTGAAGCTTTCTTT

cdr3_length: 16
v_call: TRBV6-6
d_call: TRBD1
clone_size: NA
j_call: TRBJ1-2
cdr3_aa: CASSYSPDRVGYGYTF
cdr3_nt: TGTGCCAGCAGTTACTCACCGGACAGGGTTGGTTATGGCTACACCTTC

cdr3_length: 15
v_call: TRBV28
d_call: NA
clone_size: once
j_call: TRBJ1-1
cdr3_aa: CASSHQLGRNTEAFF
cdr3_nt: TGTGCCAGCAGTCATCAACTCGGGAGGAACACTGAAGCTTTCTTT

cdr3_length: 15
v_call: TRBV18
d_call: NA
clone_size: NA
j_call: TRBJ1-5
cdr3_aa: CASSPGRDGGQPQHF
cdr3_nt: TGTGCCAGCTCACCTGGCCGGGACGGGGGGCAGCCCCAGCATTTT

cdr3_length: 16
v_call: TRBV7-2
d_call: NA
clone_size: NA
j_call: TRBJ2-1
cdr3_aa: CASSLVGRGAYNEQFF
cdr3_nt: TGTGCCAGCAGCTTAGTAGGCAGGGGGGCCTACAATGAGCAGTTCTTC

cdr3_length: 15
v_call: TRBV2
d_call: TRBD1
clone_size: NA
j_call: TRBJ1-4
cdr3_aa: CASPKGDRANEKLFF
cdr3_nt: TGTGCCAGCCCAAAGGGGGACAGGGCCAATGAAAAACTGTTTTTT

cdr3_length: 13
v_call: TRBV5-5
d_call: NA
clone_size: NA
j_call: TRBJ2-5
cdr3_aa: CASSFLAGETQYF
cdr3_nt: TGTGCCAGCAGCTTTCTAGCCGGAGAGACCCAGTACTTC

cdr3_length: 15
v_call: TRBV9
d_call: NA
clone_size: once
j_call: TRBJ1-3
cdr3_aa: CASSVGDSEVNTIYF
cdr3_nt: TGTGCCAGCAGCGTAGGCGACAGTGAGGTCAACACCATATATTTT